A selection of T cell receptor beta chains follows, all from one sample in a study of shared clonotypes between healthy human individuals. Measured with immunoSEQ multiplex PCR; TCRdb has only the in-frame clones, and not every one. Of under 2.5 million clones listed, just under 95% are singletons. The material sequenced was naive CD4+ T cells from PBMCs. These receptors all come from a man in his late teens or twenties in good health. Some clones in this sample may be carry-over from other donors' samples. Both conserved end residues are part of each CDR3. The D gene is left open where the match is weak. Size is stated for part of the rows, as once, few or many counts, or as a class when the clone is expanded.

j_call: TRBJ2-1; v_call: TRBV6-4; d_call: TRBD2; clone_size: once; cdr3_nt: TGTGCCAGCAGCCTGGTAGCGGGGCCCTACAATGAGCAGTTCTTC; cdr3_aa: CASSLVAGPYNEQFF
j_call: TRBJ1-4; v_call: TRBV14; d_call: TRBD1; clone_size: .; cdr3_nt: TGTGCCAGCAGCCCCCCGGGACAGAATCTTCGGCTGTTTTTT; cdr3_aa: CASSPPGQNLRLFF
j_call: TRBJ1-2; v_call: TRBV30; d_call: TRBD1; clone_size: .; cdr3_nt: TGTGCCCGGAGTGGGGGACAGGCCTTAGGGAACACCTTC; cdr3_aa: CARSGGQALGNTF
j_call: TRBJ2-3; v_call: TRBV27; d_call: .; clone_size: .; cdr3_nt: TGTGCCAGCAGTTTAGCGGTACTAGCTCGGTCTAGCACAGATACGCAGTATTTT; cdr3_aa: CASSLAVLARSSTDTQYF
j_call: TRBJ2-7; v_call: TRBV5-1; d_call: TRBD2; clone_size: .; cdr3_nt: TGCGCCAGCAGCCCCCCCGGGAGGCTCTCCTACGAGCAGTACTTC; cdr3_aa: CASSPPGRLSYEQYF
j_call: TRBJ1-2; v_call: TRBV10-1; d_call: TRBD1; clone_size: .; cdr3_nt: TGCGCCAGTTCAGAGGGACAGGGCTTCGCCTACACCTTC; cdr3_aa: CASSEGQGFAYTF
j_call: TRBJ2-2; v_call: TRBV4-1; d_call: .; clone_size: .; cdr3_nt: TGCGCCAGCAGCCAATATACCTCCAAAAACTCGAACACCGGGGAGCTGTTTTTT; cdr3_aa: CASSQYTSKNSNTGELFF
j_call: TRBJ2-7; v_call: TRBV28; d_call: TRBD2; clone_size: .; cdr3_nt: TGTGCCAGCAGTCCTAGCGGGAGGGGGGCCGAGCAGTACTTC; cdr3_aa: CASSPSGRGAEQYF
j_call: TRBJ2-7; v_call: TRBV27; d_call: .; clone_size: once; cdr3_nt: TGTGCCAGCGGACGACCAGGGTACTCTCCCCTCGAGCAGTACTTC; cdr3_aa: CASGRPGYSPLEQYF
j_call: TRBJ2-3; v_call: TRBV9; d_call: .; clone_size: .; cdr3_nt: TGTGCCAGCAGTGATTCGGGACACCCACGCACAGATACGCAGTATTTT; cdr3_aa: CASSDSGHPRTDTQYF
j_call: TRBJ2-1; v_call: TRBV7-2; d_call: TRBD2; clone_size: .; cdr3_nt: TGTGCCAGCAGCCCCCTAGCGGTTGGCAATGAGCAGTTCTTC; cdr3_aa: CASSPLAVGNEQFF
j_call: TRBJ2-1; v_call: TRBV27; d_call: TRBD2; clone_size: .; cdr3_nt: TGTGCCAGCAGTTTGGGTCGAGCCCGGGCTAGCGGGAGAGCTTACAATGAGCAGTTCTTC; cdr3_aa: CASSLGRARASGRAYNEQFF
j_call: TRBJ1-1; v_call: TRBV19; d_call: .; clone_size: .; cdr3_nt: TGTGCCAGTAGTATAGGGGGCAGAGCCACTGAAGCTTTCTTT; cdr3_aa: CASSIGGRATEAFF
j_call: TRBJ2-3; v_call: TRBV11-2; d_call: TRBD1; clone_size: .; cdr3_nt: TGTGCCAGCAGCTTCCTTTCCCAGGGGGCAGATACGCAGTATTTT; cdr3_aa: CASSFLSQGADTQYF
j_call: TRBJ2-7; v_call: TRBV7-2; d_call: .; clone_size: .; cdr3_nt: TGTGCCAGCAGCTTAGCGGGAGCCCTCTCTGGAGAGCAGTACTTC; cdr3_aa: CASSLAGALSGEQYF
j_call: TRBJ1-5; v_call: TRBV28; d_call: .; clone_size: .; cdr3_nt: TGTGCCAGCAGGCCAGGGACGCCAGGTCAGCCCCAGCATTTT; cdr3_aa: CASRPGTPGQPQHF
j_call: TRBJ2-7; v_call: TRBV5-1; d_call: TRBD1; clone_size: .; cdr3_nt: TGCGCCAGCAGCTTAGGGGACAGGGGGGACGAGCAGTACTTC; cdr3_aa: CASSLGDRGDEQYF
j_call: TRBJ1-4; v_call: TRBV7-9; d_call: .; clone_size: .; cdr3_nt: TGTGCCAGCAGCTTAGTGTCGGGGACATTCGGAGAAAAACTGTTTTTT; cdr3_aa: CASSLVSGTFGEKLFF
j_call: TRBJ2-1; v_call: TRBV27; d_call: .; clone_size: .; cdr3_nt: TGTGCCAGCAGTTTATTTAGTAGTGGCAATGAGCAGTTCTTC; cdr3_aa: CASSLFSSGNEQFF
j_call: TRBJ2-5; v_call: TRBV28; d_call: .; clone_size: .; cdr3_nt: TGTGCCAGCAGCGGGGGGACCCAGTACTTC; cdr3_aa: CASSGGTQYF
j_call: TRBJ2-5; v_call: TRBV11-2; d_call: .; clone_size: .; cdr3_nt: TGTGCCAGCAGCTTAGGGGGCGGGTGGGAGACCCAGTACTTC; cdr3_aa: CASSLGGGWETQYF
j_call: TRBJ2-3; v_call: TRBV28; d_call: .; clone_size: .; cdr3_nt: TGTGCCAGCAGTTTAGGGTTAGCAGATACGCAGTATTTT; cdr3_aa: CASSLGLADTQYF
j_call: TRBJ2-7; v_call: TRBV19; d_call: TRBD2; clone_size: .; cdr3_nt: TGTGCCAGAGGACAGGGCTGGTTAGCGGGAGGCCGATCCCCCTACGAGCAGTACTTC; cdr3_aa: CARGQGWLAGGRSPYEQYF
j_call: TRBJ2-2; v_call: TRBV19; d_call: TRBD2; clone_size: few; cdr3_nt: TGTGCCAGTAGTAGAGAAGCGGGAGGTCCGCCCGGGGAGCTGTTTTTT; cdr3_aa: CASSREAGGPPGELFF
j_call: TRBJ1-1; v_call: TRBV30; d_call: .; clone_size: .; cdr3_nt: TGTGCCTGGAGTAAGTCACAGAACACTGAAGCTTTCTTT; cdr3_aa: CAWSKSQNTEAFF
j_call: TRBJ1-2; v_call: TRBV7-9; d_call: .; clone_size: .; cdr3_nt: TGTGCCAGCAGCCCTTCACAGGGAAACTATGGCTACACCTTC; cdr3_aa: CASSPSQGNYGYTF
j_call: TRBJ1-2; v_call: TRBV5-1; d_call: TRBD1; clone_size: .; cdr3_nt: TGCGCCAGCAGCTTAACCGGGACAGCACTCGACAACAACTATGGCTACACCTTC; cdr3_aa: CASSLTGTALDNNYGYTF
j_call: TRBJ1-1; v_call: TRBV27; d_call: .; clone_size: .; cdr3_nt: TGTGCCAGCAGGGAGTTCACCAGTTGGAACACTGAAGCTTTCTTT; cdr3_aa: CASREFTSWNTEAFF